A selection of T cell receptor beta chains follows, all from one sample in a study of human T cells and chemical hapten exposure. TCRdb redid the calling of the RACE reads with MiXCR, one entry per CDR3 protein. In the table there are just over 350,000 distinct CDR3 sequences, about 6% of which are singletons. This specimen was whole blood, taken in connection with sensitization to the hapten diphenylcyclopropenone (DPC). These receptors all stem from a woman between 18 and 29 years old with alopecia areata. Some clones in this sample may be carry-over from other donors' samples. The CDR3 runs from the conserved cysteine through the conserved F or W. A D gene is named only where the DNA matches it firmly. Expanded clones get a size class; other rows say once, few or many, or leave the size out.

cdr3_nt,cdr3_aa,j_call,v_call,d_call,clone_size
TGTGCCAGCAGCCAAGGTGCGGGTTCTCTTCAGTACTTC,CASSQGAGSLQYF,TRBJ2-4,TRBV14,NA,few
TGTGCCAGCAGCTCCCGGGACGGGCACTACGAGCAGTACTTC,CASSSRDGHYEQYF,TRBJ2-7,TRBV7-2,NA,many
TGTGCCAGCAGCACCGACAGGGTAGCTGAAAAACTGTTTTTT,CASSTDRVAEKLFF,TRBJ1-4,TRBV7-9,TRBD1,NA
TGTGCCAGCAGCCCCGCGGGGCCCTCCTACAATGAGCAGTTCTTC,CASSPAGPSYNEQFF,TRBJ2-1,TRBV9,NA,NA
TGTGCCAGCACTGGAGGGTACGAGCAGTACTTC,CASTGGYEQYF,TRBJ2-7,TRBV2,NA,many
TGCAGTGCTAAAATCCCCGGGACTAGCATCACAGATACGCAGTATTTT,CSAKIPGTSITDTQYF,TRBJ2-3,TRBV20-1,TRBD2,NA
TGTGCCAGCAGCTTACGGGAGTCTGAAGCTTTCTTT,CASSLRESEAFF,TRBJ1-1,TRBV7-9,NA,many
TGCAGCGTTGAAGTTTTTCAGGGATCTAATACCGCCGATACTTTCTTT,CSVEVFQGSNTADTFF,TRBJ1-1,TRBV29-1,NA,NA
TGTGCCAGCAGCTTAACCGGGACAGGGGCTAATCAGCCCCAGCATTTT,CASSLTGTGANQPQHF,TRBJ1-5,TRBV7-2,TRBD1,few
TGTGCCAGCACGCGGTCCTACGAGCAGTACTTC,CASTRSYEQYF,TRBJ2-7,TRBV2,NA,many
TGTGCCAGCAGTTTAGAGAGGGCGGGAGGCTACACCTTC,CASSLERAGGYTF,TRBJ1-2,TRBV27,NA,NA
TGCAGCGTTGCTCAACAGGGCGCCCCCGCAGATACGCAGTATTTT,CSVAQQGAPADTQYF,TRBJ2-3,TRBV29-1,NA,few
TGTGCCATCAGTCGACTTGGGGAAAAACTGTTTTTT,CAISRLGEKLFF,TRBJ1-4,TRBV10-3,NA,many
TGTGCCAGCAGCTTAGGGACAGGCGGGAAACTGTTTTTT,CASSLGTGGKLFF,TRBJ1-4,TRBV11-1,TRBD1,NA
TGTGCCATCAGTACTACAGGGGGGAATCAGCCCCAGCATTTT,CAISTTGGNQPQHF,TRBJ1-5,TRBV10-3,TRBD1,many
TGTGCCAGCAGTTTAGCTGGGGGTGACACTGAAGCTTTCTTT,CASSLAGGDTEAFF,TRBJ1-1,TRBV12-3/TRBV12-4,NA,NA
TGTGCCAGCAGCTTAGGGAGCTTGGTGCTCGTCGTGGCCCCCACAACTAATGAAAAACTGTTTTTT,CASSLGSLVLVVAPTTNEKLFF,TRBJ1-4,TRBV7-6,NA,many